The 12 T cell receptor beta chains in this list originate from one sample, sequenced in a study of spatial heterogeneity in lung cancer (dated by TCRdb to between 2018 and 2021). Interpreted using the paper, the time point label stands for: sample taken at primary tumor resection. Broad study findings and their caveats: The tumor nonsynonymous mutation count correlated with the number of expanded alpha and beta TCRs within the tumor.

These receptors' antigens are unknown. The receptor library was made with 5' RACE. This sample was sequenced with a NextSeq 500. TCRdb reworked the public reads: Q25 trimming with fastp, MiXCR clone assembly, productive beta chains retained. Identical CDR3 proteins give one entry, which carries the most common genes and DNA. Within this sample are 2,600 or so distinct CDR3 sequences, with 5% to 6% of them counted one time only. About 8.2% of the sample goes to the ten largest clones. Sequenced material: lung tumor tissue, taken at surgery. The source of these receptors is a male donor with early-stage non-small cell lung cancer.

In the case of this clonotype: A much bigger clone sits one base away, suggesting this may be a read error. V gene TRBV5-1 combines with J gene TRBJ2-1, with 9 positions matching TRBD2. This CDR3 is built from 15 residues. The V and J ends lost 3 bases and 5 bases, in that order; junction bases with no gene match: 6. CDR1 and CDR2 from the germline V gene are SGHRS and YFSETQ. The CDR3 sequence is CASSSRLAENNEQFF. In DNA, the CDR3 is TGCGCCAGCAGCTCCAGACTAGCGGAAAACAATGAGCAGTTCTTC.

This clonotype is classed as medium-sized. This rearrangement joins TRBV11-1 to TRBJ1-6; D remains ambiguous. CDR1 SGHAT and CDR2 FQDESV come from the germline V gene (reference sequence). V lost 4 bases and J lost 0, with 4 bases in between. This CDR3 region has 14 residues. DNA for the CDR3: TGTGCCAGCAGCTGGAGCTCCTATAATTCACCCCTCCACTTT. Translating it yields CASSWSSYNSPLHF.

By share of the sample, this clonotype is large. The chain employs TRBV7-8 and TRBJ2-1; D gene uncertain. Germline CDR1 SGHVS, CDR2 FQNEAQ. Deletions cut 4 bases from V and 2 bases from J, with 15 bases between. The CDR3 runs to 16 residues. CDR3 nucleotides: TGTGCCAGCAGCTCGAGATCGCTAAGAGCCTACAATGAGCAGTTCTTC. Translated: CASSSRSLRAYNEQFF. Complete variable domain (other parts from reference TRBV7-8 and TRBJ2-1): GAGVSQSPRYKVAKRGQDVALRCDPISGHVSLFWYQQALGQGPEFLTYFQNEAQLDKSGLPSDRFFAERPEGSVSTLKIQRTQQEDSAVYLCASSSRSLRAYNEQFFGPGTRLTVL.

This clonotype was seen many times. The V gene is TRBV29-1, the J gene TRBJ2-7, with 7 nucleotides matching TRBD2. The CDR3 consists of 14 residues. The germline V gene encodes CDR1 SQVTM and CDR2 ANQGSEA. Trimming at V came to 4 bases and at J to 7 bases, leaving 13 bases not matched to a gene. The CDR3 loop reads CSVGFRGVTREQYF. The CDR3, as DNA: TGCAGCGTTGGATTTCGGGGGGTTACGCGGGAGCAGTACTTC.

This clonotype qualifies as medium-sized. The genes are TRBV29-1 and TRBJ1-1; D is uncertain. The germline V and J ends were trimmed by 6 bases and 3 bases, with 5 bases remaining between them. The CDR3 loop spans 10 amino acids. The germline CDR1 and CDR2 sequences are SQVTM and ANQGSEA. CDR3 protein: CSVEYTEAFF. CDR3 in DNA: TGCAGCGTAGAGTACACTGAAGCTTTCTTT.

This clonotype is medium-sized. This chain connects TRBV12-3 or TRBV12-4 to TRBJ1-5; 7 nucleotides agree with TRBD1. The CDR3 is 13 residues long. Trimming took 6 bases from V and 4 from J; bases not matched to a gene: 3. CDR3 protein: CASRKTGNQPQHF. The CDR3 DNA follows: TGTGCCAGCAGGAAGACAGGGAATCAGCCCCAGCATTTT.

By share, this clonotype ranks as medium-sized. The V gene is TRBV7-9, the J gene TRBJ2-3; 10 nucleotides align to TRBD2. The length of the CDR3 is 17 residues. The V gene end was trimmed by 3 bases and the J gene end by 2 bases; junction bases not matched to a gene: 8. The germline gives CDR1 SEHNR, CDR2 FQNEAQ (reference sequence). CDR3 nucleotide sequence: TGTGCCAGCAGCTTTGGGGTCGGGACTAGCGACACAGATACGCAGTATTTT. It translates to CASSFGVGTSDTDTQYF.

This clonotype is labeled medium-sized. The chain joins TRBV20-1 to TRBJ2-1, with 10 bases fitting TRBD2. Germline assignment: CDR1 DFQATT and CDR2 SNEGSKA (reference sequence). This CDR3 is 18 amino acids long. V gave up 1 base and J gave up 7 bases; unmatched junction bases: 16. CDR3: CSARGSGLAGETSNEQFF. DNA of the CDR3: TGCAGTGCTAGAGGATCGGGGCTAGCGGGAGAAACTAGTAATGAGCAGTTCTTC.

In the case of this clonotype: Being one base from a much bigger clone, this may be a read error. This rearrangement joins TRBV18 to TRBJ2-2, with D tentatively TRBD2 (6 bases). Germline CDR1 KGHSH, CDR2 LQKENI. The CDR3 has 12 amino acids. The CDR3 spells CASEGIAGEVFF. Written as DNA, the CDR3 is TGTGCCAGCGAAGGGATCGCCGGGGAGGTGTTTTTT.

This clonotype qualifies as medium-sized (0.01 to 0.1%). The rearrangement uses TRBV28 and TRBJ2-7; 10 bases fit TRBD2. J was trimmed by 4 bases and V by 5 bases; bases with no gene match: 8. Germline-derived CDR1 and CDR2 are MDHEN and SYDVKM. This CDR3 spans 15 amino acids. The CDR3 protein is CASSLGSSGRYEQYF. The CDR3 nucleotides read TGTGCCAGCAGTCTCGGGTCTAGCGGGAGATACGAGCAGTACTTC.

This clonotype is medium-sized. The gene calls are TRBV9 and TRBJ2-7, with D perhaps TRBD1 (5 bases). The CDR3 covers 13 residues. Trimming stripped 1 base from V and 5 bases from J, with 10 bases between. Germline CDR1 SGDLS, CDR2 YYNGEE. This CDR3 is CASSVKGNHEQYF. The CDR3 bases are TGTGCCAGCAGCGTAAAGGGGAACCACGAGCAGTACTTC.

This clonotype is medium-sized. The chain uses TRBV28 and TRBJ2-7; 7 nucleotides align to TRBD1. The V and J ends lost 7 bases and 4 bases, in that order; junction bases with no gene match: 10. The CDR3 has 14 amino acids. Germline V gives CDR1 MDHEN, CDR2 SYDVKM. The CDR3, as DNA: TGTGCCAGCATTGCAACAGGGGAAAGGTACGAGCAGTACTTC. Amino acids: CASIATGERYEQYF.